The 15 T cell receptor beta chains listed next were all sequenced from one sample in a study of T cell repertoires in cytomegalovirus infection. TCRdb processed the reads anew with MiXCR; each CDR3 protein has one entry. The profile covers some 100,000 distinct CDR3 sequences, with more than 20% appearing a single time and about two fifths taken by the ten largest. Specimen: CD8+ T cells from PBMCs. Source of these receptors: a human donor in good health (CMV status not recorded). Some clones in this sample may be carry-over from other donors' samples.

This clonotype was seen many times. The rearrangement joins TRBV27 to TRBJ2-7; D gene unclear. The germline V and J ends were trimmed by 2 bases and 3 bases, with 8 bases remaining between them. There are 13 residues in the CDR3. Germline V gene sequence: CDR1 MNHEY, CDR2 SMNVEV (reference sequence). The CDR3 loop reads CASSLRSNYEQYF. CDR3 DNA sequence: TGTGCCAGCAGTTTACGGTCCAACTACGAGCAGTACTTC.

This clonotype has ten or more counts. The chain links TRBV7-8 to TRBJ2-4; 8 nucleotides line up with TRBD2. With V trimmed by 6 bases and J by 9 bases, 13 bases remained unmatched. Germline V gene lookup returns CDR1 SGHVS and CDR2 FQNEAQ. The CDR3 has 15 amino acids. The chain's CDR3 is CASRPEGAGERIQYF. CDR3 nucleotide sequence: TGTGCCAGCAGGCCCGAAGGAGCGGGAGAACGCATTCAGTACTTC.

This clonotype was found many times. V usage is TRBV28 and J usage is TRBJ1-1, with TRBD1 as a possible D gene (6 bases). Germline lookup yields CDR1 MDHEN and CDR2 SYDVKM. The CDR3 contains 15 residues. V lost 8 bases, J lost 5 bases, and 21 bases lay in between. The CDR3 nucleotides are TGTGCCAGCTCCTCTCCGAGGGGGGCCAGGACTGAAGCTTTCTTT. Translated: CASSSPRGARTEAFF.

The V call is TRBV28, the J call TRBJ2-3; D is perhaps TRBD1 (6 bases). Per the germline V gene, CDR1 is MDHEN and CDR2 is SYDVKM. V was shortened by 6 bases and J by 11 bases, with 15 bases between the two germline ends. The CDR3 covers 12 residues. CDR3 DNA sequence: TGTGCCAGCAGCCCCGGGACACGGAGGCAGTATTTT. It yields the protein CASSPGTRRQYF.

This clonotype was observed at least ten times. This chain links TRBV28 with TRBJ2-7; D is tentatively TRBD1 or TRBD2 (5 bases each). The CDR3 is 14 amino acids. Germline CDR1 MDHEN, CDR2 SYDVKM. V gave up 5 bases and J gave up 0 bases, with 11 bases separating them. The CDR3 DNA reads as TGTGCCAGCAGTCCGGGGCGTTACTCCTACGAGCAGTACTTC. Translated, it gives CASSPGRYSYEQYF. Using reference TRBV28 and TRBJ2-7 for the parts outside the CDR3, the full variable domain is DVKVTQSSRYLVKRTGEKVFLECVQDMDHENMFWYRQDPGLGLRLIYFSYDVKMKEKGDIPEGYSVSREKKERFSLILESASTNQTSMYLCASSPGRYSYEQYFGPGTRLTVT.

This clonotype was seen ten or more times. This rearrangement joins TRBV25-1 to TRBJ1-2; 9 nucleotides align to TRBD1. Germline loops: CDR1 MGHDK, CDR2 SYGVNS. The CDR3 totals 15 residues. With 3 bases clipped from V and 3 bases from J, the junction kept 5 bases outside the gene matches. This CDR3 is CASSDGQGLYYGYTF. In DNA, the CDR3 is TGTGCCAGCAGTGACGGACAGGGGTTGTACTATGGCTACACCTTC.

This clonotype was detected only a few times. The CDR3 loop is CASSYSSGTSTDTQYF. CDR3 coding DNA: TGTGCCAGCAGTTATAGTAGCGGAACTAGCACAGATACGCAGTATTTT. This chain joins TRBV6-5 and TRBJ2-3, with a weak D call TRBD2 (6 bases). The CDR3 consists of 16 residues. CDR1 is MNHEY and CDR2 is SVGAGI in the germline V gene. With 3 bases removed from V and 0 bases from J, the gap between germline ends came to 13 bases.

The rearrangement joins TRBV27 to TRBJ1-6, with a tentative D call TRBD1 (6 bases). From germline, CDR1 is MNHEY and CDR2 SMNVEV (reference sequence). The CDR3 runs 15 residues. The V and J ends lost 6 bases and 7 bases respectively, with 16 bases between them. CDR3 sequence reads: CASSEGVGRNSPLHF. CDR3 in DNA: TGTGCCAGCAGCGAGGGGGTCGGTAGGAATTCACCCCTCCACTTT.

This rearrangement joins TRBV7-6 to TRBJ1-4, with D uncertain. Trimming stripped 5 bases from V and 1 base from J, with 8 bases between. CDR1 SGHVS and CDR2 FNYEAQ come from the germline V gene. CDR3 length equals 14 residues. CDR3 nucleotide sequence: TGTGCCAGCAGCCCGTTTGTAACTAATGAAAAACTGTTTTTT. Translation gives CASSPFVTNEKLFF.

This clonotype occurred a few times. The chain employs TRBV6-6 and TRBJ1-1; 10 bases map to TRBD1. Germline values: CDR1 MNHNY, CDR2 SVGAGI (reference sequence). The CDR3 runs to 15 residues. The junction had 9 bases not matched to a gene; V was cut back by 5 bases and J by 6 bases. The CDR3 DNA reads TGTGCCAGCAGTCTAAAGACAGGGGGCTTCCCTGAAGCTTTCTTT. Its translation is CASSLKTGGFPEAFF.

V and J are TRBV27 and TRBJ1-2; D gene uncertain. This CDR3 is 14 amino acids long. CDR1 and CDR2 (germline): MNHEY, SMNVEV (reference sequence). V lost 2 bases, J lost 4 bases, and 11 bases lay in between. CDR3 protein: CASSLLPSLYGYTF. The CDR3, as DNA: TGTGCCAGCAGTTTACTCCCTAGCCTCTATGGCTACACCTTC.

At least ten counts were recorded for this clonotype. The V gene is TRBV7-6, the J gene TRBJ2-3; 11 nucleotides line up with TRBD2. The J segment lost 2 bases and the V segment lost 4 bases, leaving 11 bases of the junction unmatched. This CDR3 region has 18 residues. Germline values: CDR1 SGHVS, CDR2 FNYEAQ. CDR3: CASSSFVGTSGVTDTQYF. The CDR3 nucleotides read TGTGCCAGCAGCTCTTTCGTCGGGACTAGCGGAGTCACAGATACGCAGTATTTT.

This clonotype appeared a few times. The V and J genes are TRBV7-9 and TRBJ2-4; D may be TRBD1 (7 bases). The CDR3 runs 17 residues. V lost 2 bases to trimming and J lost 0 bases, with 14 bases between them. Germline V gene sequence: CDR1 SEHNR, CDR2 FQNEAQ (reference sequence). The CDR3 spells CASSLQGGSLAKNIQYF. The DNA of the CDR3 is TGTGCCAGCAGCTTACAGGGGGGATCCCTAGCCAAAAACATTCAGTACTTC.

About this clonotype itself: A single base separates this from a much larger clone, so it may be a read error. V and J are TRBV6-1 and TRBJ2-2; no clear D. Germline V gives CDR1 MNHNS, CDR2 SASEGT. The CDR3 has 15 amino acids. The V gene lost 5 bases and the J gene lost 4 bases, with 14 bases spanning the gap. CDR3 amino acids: CASSYGHSGTGELFF. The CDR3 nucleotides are TGTGCCAGCAGTTACGGTCACTCAGGCACCGGGGAGCTGTTTTTT.

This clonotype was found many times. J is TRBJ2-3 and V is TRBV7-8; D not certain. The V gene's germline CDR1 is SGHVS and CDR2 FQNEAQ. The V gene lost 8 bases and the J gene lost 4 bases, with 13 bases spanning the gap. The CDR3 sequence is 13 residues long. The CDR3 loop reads CASGRRAADTQYF. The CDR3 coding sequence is TGTGCCAGCGGGCGCCGGGCCGCAGATACGCAGTATTTT. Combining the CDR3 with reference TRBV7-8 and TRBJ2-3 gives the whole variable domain GAGVSQSPRYKVAKRGQDVALRCDPISGHVSLFWYQQALGQGPEFLTYFQNEAQLDKSGLPSDRFFAERPEGSVSTLKIQRTQQEDSAVYLCASGRRAADTQYFGPGTRLTVL.